The 20 T cell receptor beta chains listed next were all sequenced from one sample in a study of early T cells in non-severe SARS-CoV-2 infection. TCRdb redid the calling of the 5' RACE reads with MiXCR, one entry per CDR3 protein. The sample records some 110,000 distinct CDR3 sequences, just under 15% being singletons. Input material: whole blood. Receptors were obtained from an adult who was a healthcare worker with PCR-confirmed SARS-CoV-2 infection or an uninfected control (not recorded which).

This clonotype was observed a few times. The V gene is TRBV12-3 or TRBV12-4, the J gene TRBJ1-3, with D unclear. The length of the CDR3 is 13 residues. V was shortened by 7 bases and J by 0 bases, with 7 bases between the two germline ends. CDR3: CASTIFSGNTIYF. The CDR3 coding sequence is TGTGCCAGCACTATTTTCTCTGGAAACACCATATATTTT.

The DNA for the CDR3 is TGTGCCAGCTCACCTCGTCCCGGGACAGGGGGCACTGAAGCTTTCTTT. Encoded protein: CASSPRPGTGGTEAFF. This chain links TRBV18 with TRBJ1-1; TRBD1 matches at 11 bases. The trim removed 3 bases at V and 4 bases at J, leaving 7 bases unmatched. CDR3 length equals 16 residues. Germline CDR1 is KGHSH and CDR2 is LQKENI.

The rearrangement joins TRBV13 to TRBJ2-3, with TRBD2 matching 11 bases. Germline assignment: CDR1 PRHDT and CDR2 FYEKMQ (reference sequence). The CDR3 is 14 amino acids. Trimming cost V 6 bases and J 6 bases; bases outside gene matches: 5. The DNA for the CDR3 is TGTGCCAGCAGACGACGGACTAGCGGGGATACGCAGTATTTT. This encodes CASRRRTSGDTQYF.

This clonotype was counted only a few times. This chain connects TRBV11-2 to TRBJ2-3; D is possibly TRBD1 or TRBD2 (6 bases each). The V end was cut by 5 bases, the J end by 2 bases, with 17 bases between. The CDR3 covers 16 residues. Germline V gene sequence: CDR1 SGHAT, CDR2 FQNNGV. The CDR3 coding sequence is TGTGCCAGCAGCCCACGGGGGCTCGCTAACACAGATACGCAGTATTTT. Translation gives CASSPRGLANTDTQYF. The whole variable domain, remainder taken from reference TRBV11-2 and TRBJ2-3, is EAGVAQSPRYKIIEKRQSVAFWCNPISGHATLYWYQQILGQGPKLLIQFQNNGVVDDSQLPKDRFSAERLKGVDSTLKIQPAKLEDSAVYLCASSPRGLANTDTQYFGPGTRLTVL.

This clonotype was recorded a few times. The rearrangement uses TRBV12-3 or TRBV12-4 and TRBJ1-1; D not certain. V shed 4 bases and J shed 1 base, with 10 bases lying between them. The CDR3 runs 14 residues. CDR3: CASSSRGTNTEAFF. The CDR3 nucleotides are TGTGCCAGCAGTTCCCGGGGTACGAACACTGAAGCTTTCTTT.

The rearrangement links TRBV7-2 to TRBJ1-5; TRBD1 agrees at 9 bases. The CDR3 contains 15 residues. The trim removed 3 bases at V and 6 bases at J, leaving 6 bases unmatched. CDR1 and CDR2 from the germline V gene are SGHTA and FQGNSA. The CDR3 nucleotides read TGTGCCAGCAGCTTGGCCGGGACAGGGATTCAGCCCCAGCATTTT. It yields the protein CASSLAGTGIQPQHF. The full variable domain, in which reference TRBV7-2 and TRBJ1-5 provide the parts outside the CDR3, is GAGVSQSPSNKVTEKGKDVELRCDPISGHTALYWYRQSLGQGLEFLIYFQGNSAPDKSGLPSDRFSAERTGGSVSTLTIQRTQQEDSAVYLCASSLAGTGIQPQHFGDGTRLSIL.

The chain uses TRBV7-2 and TRBJ2-7; D unresolved. The V end lost 3 bases, the J end lost 4 bases, and 10 bases lay between the germline ends. This CDR3 spans 13 amino acids. Germline lookup yields CDR1 SGHTA and CDR2 FQGNSA. CDR3 DNA: TGTGCCAGCAGCTTGCAGACCTTATACGAGCAGTACTTC. Protein product: CASSLQTLYEQYF.

This clonotype was seen only a few times. The chain recombines TRBV29-1 with TRBJ2-1; D is perhaps TRBD1 (5 bases). Trimming cost V 7 bases and J 7 bases, with 14 bases left between them. The CDR3 loop spans 12 amino acids. The germline V gene encodes CDR1 SQVTM and CDR2 ANQGSEA. In DNA, the CDR3 is TGCAGCGCTTCGCCAGACAGAAATGAGCAGTTCTTC. It is translated as CSASPDRNEQFF.

This clonotype was seen a few times. This chain links TRBV30 with TRBJ1-3; TRBD1 agrees at 7 bases. The V segment lost 3 bases and the J segment 4 bases; nucleotides outside the gene matches: 12. CDR1 is GTSNPN, CDR2 SVGIG, per germline (reference sequence). This CDR3 contains 16 residues. As DNA, the CDR3 is TGTGCCTGGAGGAAAGTGGGGGACAGAAAGGGAAACACCATATATTTT. Its translation: CAWRKVGDRKGNTIYF.

J is TRBJ2-2 and V is TRBV7-2, with 8 positions matching TRBD2. The germline CDR1 and CDR2 sequences are SGHTA and FQGNSA. Trimming removed 8 bases from V and 5 bases from J; junction bases left unmatched: 13. The CDR3 contains 16 residues. This chain's CDR3 is CASRWTGTRDTGELFF. DNA for the CDR3: TGTGCCAGCCGATGGACCGGGACTAGGGATACCGGGGAGCTGTTTTTT.

The table lists this clonotype with many counts. The V and J genes are TRBV6-6 and TRBJ2-7; D is ambiguous. The CDR3 covers 15 residues. With 6 bases removed from V and 6 bases from J, the gap between germline ends came to 21 bases. Germline CDR1 and CDR2: MNHNY and SVGAGI (reference sequence). This CDR3 is CASSLRVKTTGEQYF. For the CDR3, the DNA is TGTGCCAGCAGCCTCCGGGTTAAGACGACGGGCGAGCAGTACTTC.

This clonotype has just a few counts. The rearrangement joins TRBV7-6 to TRBJ2-2; 9 nucleotides agree with TRBD2. This CDR3 is built from 18 residues. Germline trimming cut 5 bases from V and 1 base from J; bases unmatched to any gene: 11. CDR1 is SGHVS, CDR2 FNYEAQ, per germline. The CDR3 sequence is CASSPFRAGGLNTGELFF. As DNA, the CDR3 is TGTGCCAGCAGCCCGTTCCGAGCGGGGGGCCTGAACACCGGGGAGCTGTTTTTT. The complete variable domain, with remaining parts taken from reference TRBV7-6 and TRBJ2-2, reads GAGVSQSPRYKVTKRGQDVALRCDPISGHVSLYWYRQALGQGPEFLTYFNYEAQQDKSGLPNDRFSAERPEGSISTLTIQRTEQRDSAMYRCASSPFRAGGLNTGELFFGEGSRLTVL.

The table lists this clonotype with a few counts. The J gene is TRBJ2-1, the V gene TRBV29-1; D is unclear. The CDR3 runs to 14 residues. Germline CDR1 and CDR2: SQVTM and ANQGSEA. Trimming pared 0 bases from V and 8 bases from J, leaving 14 bases between. CDR3 amino acids: CSVEDPNADYEQFF. The CDR3 DNA reads as TGCAGCGTTGAAGACCCTAACGCCGATTATGAGCAGTTCTTC.

This clonotype was counted a few times. The J gene is TRBJ2-7, the V gene TRBV10-3, with D maybe TRBD1 (5 bases). This CDR3 comprises 13 residues. V was cut by 10 bases and J by 2 bases, with 15 bases left in between. Germline CDR1 reads ENHRY; CDR2 reads SYGVKD. Written as DNA, the CDR3 is TGTGCCACCAATCCAGCAGGGCCCTACGAGCAGTACTTC. The encoded protein is CATNPAGPYEQYF.

The gene calls are TRBV4-1 and TRBJ1-2, with D uncertain. The germline V gene encodes CDR1 MGHRA and CDR2 YSYEKL. The CDR3 consists of 15 residues. V lost 1 base to trimming and J lost 5 bases, with 14 bases between them. CDR3 region: CASSQVGYREYGYTF. DNA of the CDR3: TGCGCCAGCAGCCAAGTTGGATATAGGGAATATGGCTACACCTTC.

The rearrangement joins TRBV5-6 to TRBJ2-7, with D perhaps TRBD2 (6 bases). The CDR3 has 15 residues. The germline V gene encodes CDR1 SGHDT and CDR2 YYEEEE. V was cut by 4 bases and J by 3 bases, with 17 bases left in between. DNA for the CDR3: TGTGCCAGCAGCCCTGCCCCGGGAGTAGGCTACGAGCAGTACTTC. Amino acid sequence: CASSPAPGVGYEQYF.

V gene TRBV2 combines with J gene TRBJ2-3; D possibly matches TRBD1 or TRBD2 (5 bases each). V lost 8 bases and J lost 1, with 13 bases in between. Germline V gene lookup returns CDR1 SNHLY and CDR2 FYNNEI. CDR3 length: 14 amino acids. CDR3: CASERDGGTDTQYF. CDR3 nucleotides: TGTGCCAGCGAGAGGGACGGGGGCACAGATACGCAGTATTTT.

The CDR3 nucleotides are TGTGCCAGCGGGGACATTAACAATCAGCCCCAGCATTTT. This gives the protein CASGDINNQPQHF. The genes are TRBV6-6 and TRBJ1-5; TRBD1 might be the D (6 bases). V dropped 8 bases and J dropped 3 bases, with 11 bases sitting between them. Germline V CDR1 and CDR2: MNHNY, SVGAGI (reference sequence). The CDR3 extends over 13 amino acids.

This clonotype was detected once. The rearrangement links TRBV29-1 to TRBJ2-5; tentative D call: TRBD1 (5 bases). Germline V gene sequence: CDR1 SQVTM, CDR2 ANQGSEA. Trimming shortened V by 7 bases and J by 5 bases, and 14 bases separated the two germline ends. This CDR3 contains 12 residues. This chain's CDR3 is CSASQGVETQYF. The DNA of the CDR3 is TGCAGCGCGAGTCAGGGTGTGGAGACCCAGTACTTC.

This clonotype has a handful of counts. V gene TRBV18 combines with J gene TRBJ2-7; tentatively, D is TRBD2 (7 bases). This CDR3 is 15 amino acids long. Germline lookup yields CDR1 KGHSH and CDR2 LQKENI. V lost 2 bases, J lost 7 bases, and 18 bases lay in between. The chain's CDR3 is CASSPGGGPGREQYF. CDR3 bases: TGTGCCAGCTCACCAGGAGGGGGGCCCGGGAGGGAGCAGTACTTC. The whole variable domain, filled in from reference TRBV18 and TRBJ2-7, reads NAGVMQNPRHLVRRRGQEARLRCSPMKGHSHVYWYRQLPEEGLKFMVYLQKENIIDESGMPKERFSAEFPKEGPSILRIQQVVRGDSAAYFCASSPGGGPGREQYFGPGTRLTVT.